This TCR beta chain was profiled in a study of T cell responses to AZD1222 COVID-19 vaccine. Findings and caveats of the study: Nearly half of spike-specific TCRs reportedly target variant regions that are unmutated in the B.1.351 and B.1.1.7 variants. After the peak T cell response, and only then, were repertoires sampled. Across the whole spike, CD4 TCRs peaked at regions 160-218 and 743-854.

Here immunoSEQ multiplex PCR was the method, and the copy in TCRdb shows in-frame clones only, minus some. The table includes more than 100,000 clones, roughly 84% detected once. This CDR3 region has 13 residues. Germline loops: CDR1 LNHDA, CDR2 SQIVND (reference sequence). V was trimmed by 5 bases and J by 6 bases, leaving 8 bases between them. To note about this clone: Its cognate antigen is unknown.

The gene calls are TRBV19 and TRBJ1-6; D is undetermined. Here the sequenced sample was peripheral blood, taken on day 0 of AZD1222 vaccination. This sequence was found in an adult in good health. CDR3 nucleotide sequence: TGTGCCAGTAGTCCGTCAACTAATTCACCCCTCCACTTT. Encoded protein: CASSPSTNSPLHF.